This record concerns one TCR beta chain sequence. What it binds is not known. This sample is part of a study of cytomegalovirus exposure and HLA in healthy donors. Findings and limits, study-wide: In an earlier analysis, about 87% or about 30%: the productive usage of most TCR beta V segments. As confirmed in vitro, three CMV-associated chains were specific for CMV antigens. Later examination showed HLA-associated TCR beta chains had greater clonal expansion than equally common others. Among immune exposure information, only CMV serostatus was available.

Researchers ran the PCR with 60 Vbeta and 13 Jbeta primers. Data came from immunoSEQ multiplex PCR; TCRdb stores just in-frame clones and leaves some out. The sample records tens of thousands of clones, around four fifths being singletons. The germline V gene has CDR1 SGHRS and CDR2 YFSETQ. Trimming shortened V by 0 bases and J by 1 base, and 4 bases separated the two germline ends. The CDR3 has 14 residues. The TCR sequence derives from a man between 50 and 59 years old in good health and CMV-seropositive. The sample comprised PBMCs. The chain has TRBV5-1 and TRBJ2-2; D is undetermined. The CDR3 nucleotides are TGCGCCAGCAGCTTGGGGCAGAACACCGGGGAGCTGTTTTTT. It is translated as CASSLGQNTGELFF.